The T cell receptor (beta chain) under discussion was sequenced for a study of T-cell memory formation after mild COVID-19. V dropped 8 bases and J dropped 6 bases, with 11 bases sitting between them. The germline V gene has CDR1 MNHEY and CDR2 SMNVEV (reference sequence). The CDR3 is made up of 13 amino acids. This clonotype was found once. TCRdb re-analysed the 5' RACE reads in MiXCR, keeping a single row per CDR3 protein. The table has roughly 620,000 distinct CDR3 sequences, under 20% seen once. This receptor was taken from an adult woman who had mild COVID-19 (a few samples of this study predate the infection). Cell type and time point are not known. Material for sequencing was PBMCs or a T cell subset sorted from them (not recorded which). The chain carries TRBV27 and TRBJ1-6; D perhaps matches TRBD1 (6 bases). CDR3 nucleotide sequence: TGTGCCAGCCGAGGACAGACTAATTCACCCCTCCACTTT. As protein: CASRGQTNSPLHF.